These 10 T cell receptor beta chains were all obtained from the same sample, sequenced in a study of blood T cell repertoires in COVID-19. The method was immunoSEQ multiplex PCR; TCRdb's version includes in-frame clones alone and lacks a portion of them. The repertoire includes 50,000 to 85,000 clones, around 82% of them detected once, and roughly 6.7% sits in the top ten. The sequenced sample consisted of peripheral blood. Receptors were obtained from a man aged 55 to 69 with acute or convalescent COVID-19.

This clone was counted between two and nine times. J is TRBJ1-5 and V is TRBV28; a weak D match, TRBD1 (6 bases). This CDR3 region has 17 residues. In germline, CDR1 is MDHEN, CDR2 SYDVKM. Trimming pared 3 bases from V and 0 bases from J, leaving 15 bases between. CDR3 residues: CASSFPGGALSNQPQHF. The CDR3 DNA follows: TGTGCCAGCAGTTTCCCGGGGGGGGCGCTTAGCAATCAGCCCCAGCATTTT.

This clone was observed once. As DNA, the CDR3 is TGTGCCAGCAGCCAAGCCAGGGTAGACAATCAGCCCCAGCATTTT. Translated: CASSQARVDNQPQHF. The J gene is TRBJ1-5, the V gene TRBV3-1 (or the pseudogene TRBV3-2), with D possibly being TRBD1 (5 bases). Trimming shortened V by 1 base and J by 3 bases, and 10 bases separated the two germline ends. This CDR3 spans 15 amino acids. Per germline, CDR1 LGHDT and CDR2 YNNKEL (reference sequence).

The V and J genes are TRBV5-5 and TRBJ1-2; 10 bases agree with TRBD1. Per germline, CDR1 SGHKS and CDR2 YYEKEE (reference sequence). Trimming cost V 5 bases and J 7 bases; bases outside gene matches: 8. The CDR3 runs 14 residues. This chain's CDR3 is CASRFGQGETGYTF. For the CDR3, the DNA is TGTGCCAGCAGATTCGGACAGGGGGAGACTGGCTACACCTTC.

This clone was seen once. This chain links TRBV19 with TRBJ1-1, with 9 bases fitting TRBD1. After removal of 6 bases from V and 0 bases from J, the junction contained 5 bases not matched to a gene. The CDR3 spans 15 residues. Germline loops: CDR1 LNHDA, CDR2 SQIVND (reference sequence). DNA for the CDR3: TGTGCCAGTAGAGGACAGGGGAGGATGAACACTGAAGCTTTCTTT. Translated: CASRGQGRMNTEAFF.

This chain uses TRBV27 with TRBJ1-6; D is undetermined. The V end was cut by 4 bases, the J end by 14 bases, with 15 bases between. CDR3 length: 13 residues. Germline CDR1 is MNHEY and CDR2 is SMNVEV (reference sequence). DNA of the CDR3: TGTGCCAGCAGTTCCGACACAGCAGGCACCCTCCACTTT. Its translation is CASSSDTAGTLHF.

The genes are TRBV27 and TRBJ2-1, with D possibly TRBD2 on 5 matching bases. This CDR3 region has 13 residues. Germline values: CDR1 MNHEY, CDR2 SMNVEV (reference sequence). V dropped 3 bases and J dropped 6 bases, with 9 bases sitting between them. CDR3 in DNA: TGTGCCAGCAGTTTCGAGGGATTCAATGAGCAGTTCTTC. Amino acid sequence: CASSFEGFNEQFF.

CDR3 in amino acids: CASSQDRDYGYTF. Written as DNA, the CDR3 is TGCGCCAGCAGCCAGGACAGGGACTATGGCTACACCTTC. The rearrangement links TRBV5-1 to TRBJ1-2; 8 bases are shared with TRBD1. Trimming cost V 4 bases and J 3 bases; bases outside gene matches: 2. The CDR3 consists of 13 residues. Germline V gene sequence: CDR1 SGHRS, CDR2 YFSETQ. Drawing the rest from reference TRBV5-1 and TRBJ1-2, the complete variable domain is KAGVTQTPRYLIKTRGQQVTLSCSPISGHRSVSWYQQTPGQGLQFLFEYFSETQRNKGNFPGRFSGRQFSNSRSEMNVSTLELGDSALYLCASSQDRDYGYTFGSGTRLTVV.

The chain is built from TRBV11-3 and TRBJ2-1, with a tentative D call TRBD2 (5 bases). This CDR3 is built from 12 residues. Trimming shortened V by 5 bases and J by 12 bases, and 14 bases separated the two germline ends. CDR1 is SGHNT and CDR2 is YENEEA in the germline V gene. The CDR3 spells CASSTSNSGQFF. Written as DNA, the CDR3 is TGTGCCAGCAGCACCAGCAACAGCGGGCAGTTCTTC.

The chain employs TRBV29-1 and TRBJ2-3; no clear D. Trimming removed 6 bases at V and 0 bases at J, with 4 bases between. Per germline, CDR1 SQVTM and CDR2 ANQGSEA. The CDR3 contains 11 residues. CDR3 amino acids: CSVASTDTQYF. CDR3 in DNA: TGCAGCGTAGCTAGCACAGATACGCAGTATTTT.

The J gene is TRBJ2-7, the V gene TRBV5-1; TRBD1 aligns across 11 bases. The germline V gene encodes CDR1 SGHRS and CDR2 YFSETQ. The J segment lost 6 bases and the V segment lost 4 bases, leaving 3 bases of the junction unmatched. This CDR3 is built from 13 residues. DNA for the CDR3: TGCGCCAGCAGCACGGGGACAGGGGGCGAGCAGTACGTC. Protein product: CASSTGTGGEQYV.